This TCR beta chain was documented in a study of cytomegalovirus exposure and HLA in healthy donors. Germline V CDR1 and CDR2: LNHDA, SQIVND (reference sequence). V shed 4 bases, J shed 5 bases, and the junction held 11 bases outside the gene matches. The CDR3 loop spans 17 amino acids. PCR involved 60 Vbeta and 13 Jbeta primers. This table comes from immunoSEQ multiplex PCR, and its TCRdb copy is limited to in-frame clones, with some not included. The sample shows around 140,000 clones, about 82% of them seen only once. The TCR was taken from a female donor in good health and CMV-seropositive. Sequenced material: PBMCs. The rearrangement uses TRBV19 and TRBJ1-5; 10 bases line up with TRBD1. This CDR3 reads CASSTPPGTGVDQPQHF. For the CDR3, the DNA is TGTGCCAGTAGTACTCCCCCGGGGACAGGGGTTGATCAGCCCCAGCATTTT.